This TCR beta chain was recorded in a study of beta chain features in type 1 diabetes. J was trimmed by 3 bases and V by 4 bases; bases with no gene match: 4. The length of the CDR3 is 14 residues. Per the germline V gene, CDR1 is KGHSH and CDR2 is LQKENI. This clone was seen more than once but under ten times. Reverse transcribing all isolated RNA meant expressed TCRB transcripts were sequenced. Repertoires were generated with immunoSEQ multiplex PCR, while TCRdb's copy carries only in-frame clones and drops some. Counted here are 90,000 to 110,000 clones, 40% occurring once; the ten biggest clones make up 0.065%.

The chain carries TRBV18 and TRBJ1-1; 8 bases match TRBD1. The receptor comes from a woman aged 18-29 years in good health. The sample was stem cell memory CD4+ T cells from blood. The CDR3 reads CASSRQGIDTEAFF. In nucleotides, the CDR3 is TGTGCCAGCTCACGACAGGGGATTGACACTGAAGCTTTCTTT.